The T cell receptor beta chain under discussion was sequenced for a study of blood T cell repertoires in COVID-19. Study-wide background: Material from acute and convalescent COVID-19 was sourced from the United States, Italy and Spain. T cells, B-cell-depleted T cells, or PBMCs provided the cDNA or gDNA that served as material.

The length of the CDR3 is 17 residues. V shed 6 bases and J 0 bases; nucleotides not matched to a gene: 5. Germline assignment: CDR1 MNHEY and CDR2 SVGEGT. Seattle patients were enrolled during active infection and followed longitudinally. Authors' analysis steps: Nucleated cell number was recorded as an estimate derived from reference gene primer amplification. Repertoires were generated with immunoSEQ multiplex PCR, while TCRdb's copy carries only in-frame clones and drops some. The DNA gave D and trimming, while V, J and clone size come from that table. This table holds over 90,000 clones, over 85% found once.

The source is a woman between 50 and 59 years old with COVID-19, enrolled during active disease. The chain has TRBV6-2 or TRBV6-3 and TRBJ2-1; 13 positions match TRBD2. Sequencing was done on a sample of peripheral blood. CDR3 residues: CASSILAGGTSYNEQFF. CDR3 DNA sequence: TGTGCCAGCAGCATACTAGCGGGGGGGACCTCCTACAATGAGCAGTTCTTC.